Below, one TCR beta chain is given with its context. Every subset's genomic DNA went evenly onto several immunoSEQ plates. Produced via immunoSEQ multiplex PCR; TCRdb's table is partial and in-frame only. The table lists roughly 2,300,000 clones, around 90% of them singletons. These data are taken from a study of shared clonotypes between healthy human individuals. CDR3 length equals 15 residues. The junction had 10 bases not matched to a gene; V was cut back by 6 bases and J by 3 bases. The germline gives CDR1 KGHSH, CDR2 LQKENI. Source material: naive CD4+ T cells from PBMCs. Subset given: CD45RA+ positively selected. The genes are TRBV18 and TRBJ1-2; 7 nucleotides match TRBD1. This receptor was identified in a man aged 18 to 29 in good health. Some clones in this sample may be carry-over from other donors' samples. The CDR3 region is CASSPFSTGDYGYTF. CDR3 nucleotide sequence: TGTGCCAGCTCCCCGTTCTCCACAGGGGACTATGGCTACACCTTC. The full variable domain, in which reference TRBV18 and TRBJ1-2 provide the parts outside the CDR3, is NAGVMQNPRHLVRRRGQEARLRCSPMKGHSHVYWYRQLPEEGLKFMVYLQKENIIDESGMPKERFSAEFPKEGPSILRIQQVVRGDSAAYFCASSPFSTGDYGYTFGSGTRLTVV.